This T cell receptor (beta chain) stems from a study of blood T cells in healthy people across ages. A second PCR, run for about 6 to 11 cycles, used a sample-barcoded 5' primer plus a J-beta primer mix. Tags on each cDNA molecule came from a template-switch adaptor with 12 random nucleotides. MiXCR, run by TCRdb on the 5' RACE reads, gives a single entry per CDR3 protein. This table holds around 1,000,000 distinct CDR3 sequences, approximately 26% found once. The ends lost 2 bases at V and 0 bases at J; junction bases unmatched: 4. This CDR3 is 16 amino acids long. Germline V gives CDR1 DFQATT, CDR2 SNEGSKA (reference sequence). Study-wide findings and caveats: Using unsorted PBMCs precluded a conclusive naive versus antigen-experienced comparison.

As for this clonotype: Its antigen is currently unknown.

This same sample was also part of a study on T cells of mothers and their children.

The sample comprised blood. This receptor was taken from a girl between 2 and 10 years old in good health. This chain connects TRBV20-1 to TRBJ2-1, with 10 bases matching TRBD2. The CDR3 DNA sequence: TGCAGTGCTAGACTACTAGCGGGGAGCTCCTACAATGAGCAGTTCTTC. This encodes CSARLLAGSSYNEQFF.